This is a list of T cell receptor beta chains from one sample in a study of B cell selection in AIRE deficiency. Method: immunoSEQ multiplex PCR; TCRdb's copy keeps in-frame clones and lacks some. The sample has approximately 18,000 clones, about 93% seen once. What was sequenced was CD4+CD25+ Tregs sorted from PBMCs. The receptors come from a human donor in good health. Each CDR3 is given with its conserved first and last residue. The D gene is left open where the match is weak.

D gene	V gene	J gene	CDR3 DNA	CDR3 protein
.	TRBV15	TRBJ2-6	TGTGCCACCAGCAGGGAGCCCCTCTCTGGGGCCAACGTCCTGACTTTC	CATSREPLSGANVLTF
.	TRBV7-2	TRBJ2-3	TGTGCCAGCAGCCCCAGCGCCGGGGGAGATACGCAGTATTTT	CASSPSAGGDTQYF
TRBD1	TRBV5-1	TRBJ1-4	TGCGCCAGTAGCCCGGGACAGGAACGGCTGTTTTTT	CASSPGQERLFF
.	TRBV9	TRBJ1-2	TGTGCCAGCAGCGTAGGGCAAGGGGATTTTGGCTACACCTTC	CASSVGQGDFGYTF
.	TRBV10-1	TRBJ2-7	TGCGCCAGCAGCCTTCATTGCCTGACAGGCTTATCCTACGAGCAGTACTTC	CASSLHCLTGLSYEQYF
.	TRBV28	TRBJ1-5	TGTGCCAGCAGTTGGGGGTATCAGCCCCAGCATTTT	CASSWGYQPQHF
TRBD2	TRBV7-9	TRBJ2-7	TGTGCCAGCAGCTTAGCGGGCGGCCTAGCGGGAGTTCCCTACGAGCAGTACTTC	CASSLAGGLAGVPYEQYF
TRBD2	TRBV2	TRBJ2-5	TGTGCCAGCAGTGGAACGACTAGCGGGGGGCAAGAGACCCAGTACTTC	CASSGTTSGGQETQYF
.	TRBV6-6	TRBJ2-3	TGTGCCAGCAGTCGTCAGGGGGACTCGTTCACAGATACGCAGTATTTT	CASSRQGDSFTDTQYF
TRBD2	TRBV7-3	TRBJ2-7	TGTGCCAGCAGCTTAACAGCGGGAGGCTACTACGAGCAGTACTTC	CASSLTAGGYYEQYF